Ten or more counts support the clone carrying this TCR beta chain. Its antigen is as yet unknown. Measured with immunoSEQ multiplex PCR; TCRdb has only the in-frame clones, and not every one. The data show some 17,000 clones, with none appearing a single time. The germline V gene has CDR1 SGHTA and CDR2 FQGNSA. Trimming removed 5 bases from V and 9 bases from J; junction bases left unmatched: 6. The CDR3 has 15 residues. Busulfan-fludarabine conditioning, marrow transplant, and cyclophosphamide on days +3 and +4 were administered. The sample comes from a study of T cells after posttransplantation cyclophosphamide. Study outcomes and limitations: After PTCy, TRB diversity resembled that of CNI/methotrexate controls. Tissue-infiltrating T cells from skin or gut overlapped little with blood T cells.

Sequencing was performed on PBMCs, taken after allogeneic stem cell transplant with posttransplant cyclophosphamide. This clonotype was obtained from a female patient aged 25-39 years who received an allogeneic stem cell transplant from a related donor, was CMV-positive, and had no GVHD. Some T cells may be graft donor cells. The chain combines TRBV7-2 with TRBJ2-1, with TRBD2 matching 14 bases. The CDR3 sequence: CASSPGLAGVFEQFF. The CDR3 DNA follows: TGTGCCAGCAGCCCGGGACTAGCGGGAGTTTTTGAGCAGTTCTTC.